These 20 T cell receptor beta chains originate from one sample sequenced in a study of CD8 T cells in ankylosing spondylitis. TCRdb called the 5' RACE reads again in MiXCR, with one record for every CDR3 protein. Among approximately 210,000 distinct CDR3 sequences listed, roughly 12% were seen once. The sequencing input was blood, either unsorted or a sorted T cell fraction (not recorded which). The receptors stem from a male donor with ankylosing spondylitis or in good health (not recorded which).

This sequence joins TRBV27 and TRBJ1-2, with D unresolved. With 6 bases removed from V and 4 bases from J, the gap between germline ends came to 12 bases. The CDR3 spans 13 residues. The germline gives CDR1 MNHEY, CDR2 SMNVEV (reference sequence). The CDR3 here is CASREGSGYGYTF. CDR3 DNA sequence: TGTGCCAGCAGGGAGGGATCGGGCTATGGCTACACCTTC.

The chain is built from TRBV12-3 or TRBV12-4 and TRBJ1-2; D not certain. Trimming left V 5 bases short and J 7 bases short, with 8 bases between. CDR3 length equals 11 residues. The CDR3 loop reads CASSGPGGYTF. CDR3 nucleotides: TGTGCCAGCAGTGGACCGGGTGGCTACACCTTC.

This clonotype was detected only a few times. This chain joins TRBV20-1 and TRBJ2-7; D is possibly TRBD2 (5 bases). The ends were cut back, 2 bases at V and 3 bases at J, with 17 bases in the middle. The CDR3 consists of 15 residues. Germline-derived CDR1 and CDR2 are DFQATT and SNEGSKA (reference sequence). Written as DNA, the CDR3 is TGCAGTGCTAGACAAGCCGCGGGCTTATACTACGAGCAGTACTTC. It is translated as CSARQAAGLYYEQYF.

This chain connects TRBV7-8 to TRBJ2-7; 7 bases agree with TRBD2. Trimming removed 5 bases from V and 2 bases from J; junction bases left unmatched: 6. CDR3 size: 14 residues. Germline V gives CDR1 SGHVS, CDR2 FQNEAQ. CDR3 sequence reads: CASSVTSEPYEQYF. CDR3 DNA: TGTGCCAGCAGCGTCACTAGCGAACCCTACGAGCAGTACTTC.

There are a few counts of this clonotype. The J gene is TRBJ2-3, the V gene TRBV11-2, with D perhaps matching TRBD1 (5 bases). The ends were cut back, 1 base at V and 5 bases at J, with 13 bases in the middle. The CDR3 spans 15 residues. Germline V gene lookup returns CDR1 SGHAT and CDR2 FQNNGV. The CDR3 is CASSLVGREVDTQYF. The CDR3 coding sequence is TGTGCCAGCAGCTTAGTGGGCAGGGAAGTAGATACGCAGTATTTT.

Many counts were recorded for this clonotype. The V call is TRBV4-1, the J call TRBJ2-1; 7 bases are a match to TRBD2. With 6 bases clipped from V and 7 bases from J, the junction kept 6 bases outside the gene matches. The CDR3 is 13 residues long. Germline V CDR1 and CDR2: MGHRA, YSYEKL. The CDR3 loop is CASSPNGGNEQFF. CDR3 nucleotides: TGCGCCAGCAGTCCCAACGGGGGGAATGAGCAGTTCTTC.

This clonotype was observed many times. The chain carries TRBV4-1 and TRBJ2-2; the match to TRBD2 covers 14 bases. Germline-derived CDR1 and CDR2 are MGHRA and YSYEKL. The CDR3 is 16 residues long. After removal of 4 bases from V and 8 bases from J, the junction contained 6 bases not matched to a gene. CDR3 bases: TGCGCCAGCAGCCGGGGGACTAGCGGGAGTAGGGGGGAGCTGTTTTTT. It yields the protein CASSRGTSGSRGELFF.

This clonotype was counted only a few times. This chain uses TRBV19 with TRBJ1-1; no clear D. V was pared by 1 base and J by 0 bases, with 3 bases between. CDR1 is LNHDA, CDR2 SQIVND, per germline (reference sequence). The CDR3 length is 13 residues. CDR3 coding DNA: TGTGCCAGTAGTATAGCCCTGAACACTGAAGCTTTCTTT. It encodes CASSIALNTEAFF.

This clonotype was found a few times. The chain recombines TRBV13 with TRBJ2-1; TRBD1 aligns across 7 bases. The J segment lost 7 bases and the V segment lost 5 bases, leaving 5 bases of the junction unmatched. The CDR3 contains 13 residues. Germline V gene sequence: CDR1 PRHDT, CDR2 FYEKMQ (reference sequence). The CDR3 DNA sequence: TGTGCCAGCAGCGATACGGGACAGAATGAGCAGTTCTTC. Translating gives CASSDTGQNEQFF.

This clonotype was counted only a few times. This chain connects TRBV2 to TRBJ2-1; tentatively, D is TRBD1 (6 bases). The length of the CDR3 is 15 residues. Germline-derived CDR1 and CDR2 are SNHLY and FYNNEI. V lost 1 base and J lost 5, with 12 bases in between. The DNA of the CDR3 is TGTGCCAGCAGTGAAGTAGGCACAGGGCACAATGAGCAGTTCTTC. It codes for CASSEVGTGHNEQFF. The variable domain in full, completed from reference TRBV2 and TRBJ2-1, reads EPEVTQTPSHQVTQMGQEVILRCVPISNHLYFYWYRQILGQKVEFLVSFYNNEISEKSEIFDDQFSVERPDGSNFTLKIRSTKLEDSAMYFCASSEVGTGHNEQFFGPGTRLTVL.

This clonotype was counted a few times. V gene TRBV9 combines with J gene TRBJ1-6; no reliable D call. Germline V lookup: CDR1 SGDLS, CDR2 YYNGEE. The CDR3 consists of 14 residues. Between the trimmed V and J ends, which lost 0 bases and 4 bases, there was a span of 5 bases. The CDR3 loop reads CASSVEQYNSPLHF. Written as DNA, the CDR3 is TGTGCCAGCAGCGTAGAACAGTATAATTCACCCCTCCACTTT.

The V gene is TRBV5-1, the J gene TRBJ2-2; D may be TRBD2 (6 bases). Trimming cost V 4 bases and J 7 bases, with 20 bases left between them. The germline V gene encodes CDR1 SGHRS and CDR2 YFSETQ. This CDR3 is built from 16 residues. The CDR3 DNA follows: TGCGCCAGCAGCCCGGTCGGGACTCAGCTGCTCGGGGAGCTGTTTTTT. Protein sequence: CASSPVGTQLLGELFF.

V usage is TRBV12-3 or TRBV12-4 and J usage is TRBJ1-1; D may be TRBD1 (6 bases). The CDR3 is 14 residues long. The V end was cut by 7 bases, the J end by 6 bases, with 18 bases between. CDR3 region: CASTQGHFLPEAFF. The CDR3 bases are TGTGCCAGCACTCAGGGACACTTTCTCCCTGAAGCTTTCTTT.

This CDR3 is CASSIPGQGTEQYF. DNA for the CDR3: TGTGCCAGCAGTATACCGGGACAGGGAACCGAGCAGTACTTC. The chain uses TRBV12-3 or TRBV12-4 and TRBJ2-7, with 9 bases matching TRBD1. Germline trimming cut 5 bases from V and 6 bases from J; bases unmatched to any gene: 8. The CDR3 is 14 amino acids.

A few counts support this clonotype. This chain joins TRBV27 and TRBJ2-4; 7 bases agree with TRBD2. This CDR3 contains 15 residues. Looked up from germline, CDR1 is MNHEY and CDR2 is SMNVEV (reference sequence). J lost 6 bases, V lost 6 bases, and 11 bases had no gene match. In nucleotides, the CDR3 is TGTGCCAGCAGCCCGGTAGGCGGGAGCGTAAACATTCAGTACTTC. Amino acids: CASSPVGGSVNIQYF.

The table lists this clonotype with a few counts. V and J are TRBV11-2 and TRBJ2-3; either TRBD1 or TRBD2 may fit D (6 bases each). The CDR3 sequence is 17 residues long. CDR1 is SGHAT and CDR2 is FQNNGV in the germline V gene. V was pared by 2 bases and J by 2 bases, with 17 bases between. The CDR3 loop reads CASSLTSTGAFTDTQYF. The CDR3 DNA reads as TGTGCCAGCAGCTTAACGTCGACGGGGGCCTTCACAGATACGCAGTATTTT.

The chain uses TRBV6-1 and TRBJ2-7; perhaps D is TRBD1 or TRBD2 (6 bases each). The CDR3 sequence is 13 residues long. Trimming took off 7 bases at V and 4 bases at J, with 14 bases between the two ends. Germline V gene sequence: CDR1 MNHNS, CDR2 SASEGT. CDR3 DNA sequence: TGTGCCAGCACCTTCGGAGGGGGTTACGAGCAGTACTTC. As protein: CASTFGGGYEQYF.

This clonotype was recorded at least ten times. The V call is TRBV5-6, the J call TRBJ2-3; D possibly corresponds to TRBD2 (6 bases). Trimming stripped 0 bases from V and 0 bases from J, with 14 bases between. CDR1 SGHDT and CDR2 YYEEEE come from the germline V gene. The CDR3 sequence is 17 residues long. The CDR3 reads CASSLDTLARSTDTQYF. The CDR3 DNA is TGTGCCAGCAGCTTGGACACTCTAGCGAGAAGCACAGATACGCAGTATTTT.

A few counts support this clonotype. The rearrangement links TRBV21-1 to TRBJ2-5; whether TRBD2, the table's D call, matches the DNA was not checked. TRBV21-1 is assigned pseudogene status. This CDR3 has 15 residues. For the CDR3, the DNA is TGTGCCAGCACCAGGGGAGGGGGGCATGCAGAGACCCAGTACTTC. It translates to CASTRGGGHAETQYF.

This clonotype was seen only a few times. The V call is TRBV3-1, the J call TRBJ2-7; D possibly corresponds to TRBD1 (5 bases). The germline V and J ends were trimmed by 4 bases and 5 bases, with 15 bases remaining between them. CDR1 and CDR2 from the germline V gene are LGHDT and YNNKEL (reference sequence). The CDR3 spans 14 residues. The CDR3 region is CASSPQDSRDEQYF. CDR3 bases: TGTGCCAGCAGCCCCCAAGACAGTCGAGACGAGCAGTACTTC.